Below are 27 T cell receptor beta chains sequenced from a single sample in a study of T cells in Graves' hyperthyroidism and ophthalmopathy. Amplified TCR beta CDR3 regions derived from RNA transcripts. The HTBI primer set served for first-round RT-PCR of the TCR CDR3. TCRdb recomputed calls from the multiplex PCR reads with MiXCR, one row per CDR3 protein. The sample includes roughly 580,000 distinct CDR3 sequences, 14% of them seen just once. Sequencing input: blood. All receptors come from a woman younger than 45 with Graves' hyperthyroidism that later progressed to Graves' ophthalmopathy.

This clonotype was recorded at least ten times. CDR3 DNA sequence: TGTGCCACCAGTGATTTCGACCGAGCAGGCCACAATGAGCAGTTCTTC. This sequence encodes CATSDFDRAGHNEQFF. This sequence joins TRBV24-1 and TRBJ2-1; D remains unclear. This CDR3 has 16 amino acids. CDR1 and CDR2 (germline): KGHDR, SFDVKD. Trimming removed 1 base at V and 5 bases at J, with 14 bases between.

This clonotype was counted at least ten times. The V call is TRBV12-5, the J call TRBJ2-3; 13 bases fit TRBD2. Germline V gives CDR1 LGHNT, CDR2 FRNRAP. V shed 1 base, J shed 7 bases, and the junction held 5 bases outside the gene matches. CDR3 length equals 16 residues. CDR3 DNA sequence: TGTGCTAGTGGTTTGGCCGGGACTAGCGGGACTTATACGCAGTATTTT. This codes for CASGLAGTSGTYTQYF.

CDR3 amino acids: CASTAGTGPNQPQHF. The CDR3 DNA follows: TGTGCCAGCACCGCCGGGACAGGACCCAATCAGCCCCAGCATTTT. V gene TRBV27 combines with J gene TRBJ1-5; the match to TRBD1 covers 8 bases. CDR1 MNHEY and CDR2 SMNVEV come from the germline V gene (reference sequence). There are 15 residues in the CDR3. Unmatched junction bases numbered 8, after V lost 7 bases and J lost 3 bases.

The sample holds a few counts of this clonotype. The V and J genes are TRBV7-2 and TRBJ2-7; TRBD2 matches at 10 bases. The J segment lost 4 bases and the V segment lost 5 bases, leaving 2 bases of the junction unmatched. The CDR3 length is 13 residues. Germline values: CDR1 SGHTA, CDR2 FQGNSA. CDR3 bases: TGTGCCAGCAGCAATAGCGGGAGGTACGAGCAGTACTTC. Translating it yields CASSNSGRYEQYF.

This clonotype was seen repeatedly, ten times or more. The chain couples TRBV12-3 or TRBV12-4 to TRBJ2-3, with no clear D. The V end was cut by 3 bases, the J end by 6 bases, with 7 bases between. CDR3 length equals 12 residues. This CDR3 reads CASSFLGDTQYF. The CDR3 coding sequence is TGTGCCAGCAGTTTCCTGGGGGATACGCAGTATTTT.

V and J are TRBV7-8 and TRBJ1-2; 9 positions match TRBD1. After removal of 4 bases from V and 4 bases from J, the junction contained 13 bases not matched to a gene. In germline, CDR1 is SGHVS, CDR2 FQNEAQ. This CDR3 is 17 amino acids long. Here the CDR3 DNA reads TGTGCCAGCAGCTCCCGCACAACCGGGACAGGGTTCTATGGCTACACCTTC. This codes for CASSSRTTGTGFYGYTF.

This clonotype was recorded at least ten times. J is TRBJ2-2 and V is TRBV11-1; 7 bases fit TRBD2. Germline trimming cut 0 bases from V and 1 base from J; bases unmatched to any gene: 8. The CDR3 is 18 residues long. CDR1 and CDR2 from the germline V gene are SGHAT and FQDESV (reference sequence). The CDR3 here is CASSLAPRLAENTGELFF. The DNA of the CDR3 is TGTGCCAGCAGCTTAGCGCCCCGGCTAGCGGAGAACACCGGGGAGCTGTTTTTT.

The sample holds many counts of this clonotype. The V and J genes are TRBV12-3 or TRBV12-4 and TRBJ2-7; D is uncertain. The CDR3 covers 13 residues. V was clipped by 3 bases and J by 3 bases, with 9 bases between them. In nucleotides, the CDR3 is TGTGCCAGCAGTTTTTCTACTTTCTACGAGCAGTACTTC. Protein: CASSFSTFYEQYF.

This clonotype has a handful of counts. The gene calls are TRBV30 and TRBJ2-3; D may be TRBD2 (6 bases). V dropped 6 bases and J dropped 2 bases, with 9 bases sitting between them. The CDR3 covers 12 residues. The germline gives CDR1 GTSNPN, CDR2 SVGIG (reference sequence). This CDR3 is CACAGHTDTQYF. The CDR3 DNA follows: TGTGCCTGTGCGGGGCACACAGATACGCAGTATTTT.

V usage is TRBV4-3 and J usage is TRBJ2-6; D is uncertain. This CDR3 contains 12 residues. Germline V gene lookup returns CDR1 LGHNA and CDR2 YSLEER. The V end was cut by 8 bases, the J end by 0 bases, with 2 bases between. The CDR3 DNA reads TGCGCCAGCCTCTCTGGGGCCAACGTCCTGACTTTC. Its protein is CASLSGANVLTF.

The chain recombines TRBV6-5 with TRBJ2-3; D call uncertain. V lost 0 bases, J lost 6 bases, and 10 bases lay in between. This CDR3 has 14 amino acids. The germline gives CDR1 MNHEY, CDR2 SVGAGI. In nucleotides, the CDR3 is TGTGCCAGCAGTTACTCGGCAGGTGTGGATACGCAGTATTTT. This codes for CASSYSAGVDTQYF.

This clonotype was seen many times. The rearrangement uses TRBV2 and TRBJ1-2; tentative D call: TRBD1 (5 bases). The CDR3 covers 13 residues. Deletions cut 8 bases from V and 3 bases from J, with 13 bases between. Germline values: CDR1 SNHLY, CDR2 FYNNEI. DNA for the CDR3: TGTGCCAGCTTCGAGGGGATGGACTATGGCTACACCTTC. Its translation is CASFEGMDYGYTF.

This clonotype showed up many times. The CDR3 protein is CASNTGSVNSPLHF. For the CDR3, the DNA is TGCGCCAGCAATACTGGCAGCGTTAATTCACCCCTCCACTTT. V is TRBV5-1 and J is TRBJ1-6, with unresolved D. The V end was cut by 6 bases, the J end by 6 bases, with 13 bases between. Germline values: CDR1 SGHRS, CDR2 YFSETQ. The CDR3 spans 14 residues. Looking up the rest from reference TRBV5-1 and TRBJ1-6 gives the full variable domain: KAGVTQTPRYLIKTRGQQVTLSCSPISGHRSVSWYQQTPGQGLQFLFEYFSETQRNKGNFPGRFSGRQFSNSRSEMNVSTLELGDSALYLCASNTGSVNSPLHFGNGTRLTVT.

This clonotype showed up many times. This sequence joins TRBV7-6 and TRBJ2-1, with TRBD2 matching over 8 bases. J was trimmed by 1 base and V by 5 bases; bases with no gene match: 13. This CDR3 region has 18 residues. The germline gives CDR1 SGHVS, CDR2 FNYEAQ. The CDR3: CASSPSPDSGTSYNEQFF. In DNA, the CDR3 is TGTGCCAGCAGCCCCAGCCCAGATAGCGGGACATCCTACAATGAGCAGTTCTTC.

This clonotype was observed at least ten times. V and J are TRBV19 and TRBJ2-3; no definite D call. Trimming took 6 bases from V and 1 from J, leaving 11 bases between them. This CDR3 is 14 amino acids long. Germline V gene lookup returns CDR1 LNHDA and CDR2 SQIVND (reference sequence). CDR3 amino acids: CASRGWAGTDTQYF. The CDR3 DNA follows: TGTGCCAGTAGAGGTTGGGCAGGCACAGATACGCAGTATTTT.

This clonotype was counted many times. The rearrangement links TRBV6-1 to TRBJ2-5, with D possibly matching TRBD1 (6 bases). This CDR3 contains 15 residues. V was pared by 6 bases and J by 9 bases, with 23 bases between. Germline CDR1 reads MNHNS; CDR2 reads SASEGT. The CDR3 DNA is TGTGCCAGCAGCACCCCGGACAGCAAAATTTGTTCCCAGTACTTC. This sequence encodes CASSTPDSKICSQYF.

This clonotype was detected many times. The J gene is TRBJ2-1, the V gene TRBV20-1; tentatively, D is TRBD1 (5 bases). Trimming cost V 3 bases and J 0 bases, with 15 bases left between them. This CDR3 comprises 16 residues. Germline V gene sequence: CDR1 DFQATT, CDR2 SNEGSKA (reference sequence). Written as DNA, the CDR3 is TGCAGTGCTAGCCTTGCTGGGGCGAGCTCCTACAATGAGCAGTTCTTC. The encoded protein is CSASLAGASSYNEQFF.

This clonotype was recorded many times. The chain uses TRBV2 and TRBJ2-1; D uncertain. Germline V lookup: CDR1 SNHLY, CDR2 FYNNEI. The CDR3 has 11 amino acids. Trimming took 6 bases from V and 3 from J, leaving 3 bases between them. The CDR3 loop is CASRVYNEQFF. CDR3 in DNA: TGTGCCAGCAGGGTCTACAATGAGCAGTTCTTC. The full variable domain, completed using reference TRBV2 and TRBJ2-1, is EPEVTQTPSHQVTQMGQEVILRCVPISNHLYFYWYRQILGQKVEFLVSFYNNEISEKSEIFDDQFSVERPDGSNFTLKIRSTKLEDSAMYFCASRVYNEQFFGPGTRLTVL.

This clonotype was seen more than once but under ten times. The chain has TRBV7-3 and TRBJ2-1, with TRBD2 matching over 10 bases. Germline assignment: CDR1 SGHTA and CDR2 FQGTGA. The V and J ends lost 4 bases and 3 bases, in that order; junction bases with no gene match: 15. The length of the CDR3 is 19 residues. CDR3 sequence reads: CASSSRTSGGPQDYNEQFF. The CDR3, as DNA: TGTGCCAGCAGCTCAAGGACTAGCGGAGGCCCCCAGGACTACAATGAGCAGTTCTTC.

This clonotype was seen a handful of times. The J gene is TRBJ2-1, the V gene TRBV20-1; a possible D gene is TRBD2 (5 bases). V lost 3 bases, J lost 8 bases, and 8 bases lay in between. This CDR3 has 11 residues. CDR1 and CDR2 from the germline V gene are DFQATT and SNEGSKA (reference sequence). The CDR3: CSARRAHEQFF. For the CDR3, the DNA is TGCAGTGCTAGGAGGGCCCATGAGCAGTTCTTC.

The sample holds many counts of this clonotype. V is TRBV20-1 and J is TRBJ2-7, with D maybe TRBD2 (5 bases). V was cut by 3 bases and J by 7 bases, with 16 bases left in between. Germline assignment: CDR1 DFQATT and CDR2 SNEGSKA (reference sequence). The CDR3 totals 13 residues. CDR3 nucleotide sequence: TGCAGTGCTAGGGCCCCTCGGGGATATGAGCAGTACTTC. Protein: CSARAPRGYEQYF.

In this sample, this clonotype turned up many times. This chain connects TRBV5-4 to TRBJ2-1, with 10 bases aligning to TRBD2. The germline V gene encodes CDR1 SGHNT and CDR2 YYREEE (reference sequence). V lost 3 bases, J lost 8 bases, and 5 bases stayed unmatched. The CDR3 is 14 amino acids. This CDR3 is CASSSSGSWDEQFF. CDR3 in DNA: TGTGCCAGCAGCTCTAGCGGGAGCTGGGATGAGCAGTTCTTC.

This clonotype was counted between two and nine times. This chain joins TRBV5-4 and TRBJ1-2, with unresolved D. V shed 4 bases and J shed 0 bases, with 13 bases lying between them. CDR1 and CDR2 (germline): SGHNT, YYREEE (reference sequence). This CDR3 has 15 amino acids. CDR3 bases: TGTGCCAGCAGCCCCGACACCAGAGCTAACTATGGCTACACCTTC. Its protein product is CASSPDTRANYGYTF.

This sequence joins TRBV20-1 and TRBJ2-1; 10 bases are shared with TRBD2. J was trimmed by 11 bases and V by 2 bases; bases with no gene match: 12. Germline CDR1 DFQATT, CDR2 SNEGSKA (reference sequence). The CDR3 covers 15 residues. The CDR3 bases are TGCAGTGCTAGAAAGGCTAGCGGGAGTATTTATAAGCAGTTCTTC. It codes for CSARKASGSIYKQFF.

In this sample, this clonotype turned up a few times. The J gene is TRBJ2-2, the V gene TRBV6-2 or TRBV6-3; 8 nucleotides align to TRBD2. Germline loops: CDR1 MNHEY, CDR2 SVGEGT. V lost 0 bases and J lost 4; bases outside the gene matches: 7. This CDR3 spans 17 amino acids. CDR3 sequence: CASSYSSSGSFTGELFF. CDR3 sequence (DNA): TGTGCCAGCAGTTACTCGTCGAGCGGGAGCTTCACCGGGGAGCTGTTTTTT.

The CDR3 DNA is TGCGCCAGCAGCTTGGAAGGGTGGGAGAAGAGCTACGAGCAGTACTTC. Residues: CASSLEGWEKSYEQYF. The rearrangement joins TRBV5-1 to TRBJ2-7, with a possible D match to TRBD2 (5 bases). Per germline, CDR1 SGHRS and CDR2 YFSETQ. This CDR3 has 16 residues. The V gene lost 0 bases and the J gene lost 3 bases, with 16 bases spanning the gap. The full variable domain, its missing parts supplied by reference TRBV5-1 and TRBJ2-7, is KAGVTQTPRYLIKTRGQQVTLSCSPISGHRSVSWYQQTPGQGLQFLFEYFSETQRNKGNFPGRFSGRQFSNSRSEMNVSTLELGDSALYLCASSLEGWEKSYEQYFGPGTRLTVT.

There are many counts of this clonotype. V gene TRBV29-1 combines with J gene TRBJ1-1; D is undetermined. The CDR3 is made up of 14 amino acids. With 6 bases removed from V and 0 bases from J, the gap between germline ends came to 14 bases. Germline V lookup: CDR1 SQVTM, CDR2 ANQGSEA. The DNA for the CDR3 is TGCAGCGTCAATGCTCCTGCTATGAACACTGAAGCTTTCTTT. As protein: CSVNAPAMNTEAFF.